This T cell receptor beta chain appears in the sequencing data of a study of shared clonotypes between healthy human individuals (TCRdb year 2020). Study-level background: A few men and a couple of women, aged 18 to 49 years, made up the cohort. For each donor, CD4 naive and CD4 memory were each run on three plates, CD8 naive on two plates, and CD8 memory on one plate. To estimate repertoire size and how much clonotype sharing occurs between individuals, the study deeply sequenced the blood TCR repertoires of roughly 5 healthy adults. To increase sequencing depth and limit assay-specific biases, TCR repertoire library preparation and sequencing were carried out by different laboratories using diverse techniques. Per donor, leukapheresis produced somewhere between about 0.94 and 9 billion PBMCs.

CD8 naive samples were obtained by positive selection for CCR7 among CD45RO-negative cells, yielding a CD45RA+CCR7+ population from which TemRA cells were excluded. The donors were healthy, HIV-negative adults who had no recently reported acute infections or vaccinations. All donors were Caucasian adults living in Nashville, Tennessee, USA. Blood was collected by leukapheresis, and PBMCs were isolated by Ficoll-Histopaque density gradient centrifugation and then cryopreserved in liquid nitrogen vapor phase. Purity and quantity of every magnetically sorted T cell population were checked by analytical flow cytometry. From each sorted fraction, genomic DNA was isolated and quantified by UV absorbance on a Nanodrop 2000c. Using the deep immunoSEQ assay, multiplex PCR amplified TCR CDR3 regions from genomic DNA. Genomic DNA extracted from each cell subset was distributed evenly over all wells of several immunoSEQ 96-well plates, and each plate served as one replicate. For sorted subsets, each replicate PCR was loaded with about 200 ng genomic DNA, equivalent to 30,000 or so T cell genomes. Purified libraries were measured with a Qubit 3.0 fluorometer, size-checked on a Bioanalyzer 2100, and measured again with the KAPA Library Quantification kit. Every immunoSEQ 96-well plate was sequenced on a separate single-read 150-cycle Illumina NextSeq 550 flow cell. In the original analysis: Because the immunoSEQ output held only junctional sequences and lacked quality scores, the filtering could not match the filtering applied to full-length reads. Sequences were annotated with PyIR, a Python wrapper for IgBLAST v1.9, using IMGT germline references to assign V/J genes and CDR3. Reads were filtered out if the reads had weak V/J assignments (E-value above 1e-6), no CDR3, stop codons, out-of-frame junctions, or ambiguous translated residues. V3J clonotypes were defined as sequences sharing the same inferred V gene, J gene, and CDR3 amino acid sequence. Percentage overlap between repertoires was calculated by dividing the number of shared unique clonotypes by the size of the smaller repertoire. Repertoire richness was assessed with RTK rarefaction, the Chao1 estimator, and Recon v2.1 estimates of unobserved clonotypes. For all TCRbeta clonotypes obtained by the gDNA method from a few donors, generation probabilities were computed with OLGA. TCRdb stores this immuneACCESS table with in-frame sequences only. Part of the clones is absent; in the studies checked, under half of the shortfall reflects unresolved V genes, and no reason is known for the rest. The V and J calls and clone size were taken over from that table, and D and trimming were inferred from the DNA. This sample gives under 850,000 clones in total; more than 85% of them show up just once. Of the sample, under 30% is held by the ten largest clones.

Here is what the overall study found, with its caveats: Higher generation probabilities were observed for clonotypes shared by all four sorted-subset donors than for non-shared clonotypes. The genetic and exposure-history diversity represented was limited by the small number of donors. Naive subsets generally had larger estimated clonotype richness than memory subsets. Rarefaction of sorted-subset datasets indicated incomplete sequencing despite the large sequencing depth. When four donors were compared, the shared fraction of clonotypes was about 5% for naive CD4, around 4% for naive CD8, 2% to 2.5% for memory CD4, and 0.4% for memory CD8. Pairwise subsampling indicated that sequencing depth was expected to affect the degree of clonotype sharing among donors. Sampling was restricted to blood, and TCR repertoires in tissues likely differ from the TCR repertoires found in blood.

V loses 4 bases, J loses 4 bases, and the germline ends lie 11 bases apart. The CDR3 contains 13 residues, cysteine and phenylalanine counted. The only DNA kept is the CDR3, 39 bases in frame from the first base. The germline V gene (reference sequence) provides CDR1 PRHDT and CDR2 FYEKMQ. This clone appeared once. No cognate antigen has been identified for it. The input lacks base qualities; no much larger clone sits a single base away. Rearrangement joined TRBV13 to TRBJ2-7, with the D gene not clear enough to name. This TCR came from a man younger than 45 in good health. Sequencing was done on a sample of naive CD8+ T cells sorted from blood. Interpreted using the paper, the cell subset or site label stands for: CD45RA+CCR7+. The CDR3 has the sequence CASSSWTEYEQYF. At the DNA level, the sequence is TGTGCCAGCAGCTCCTGGACGGAATACGAGCAGTACTTC.